In this sample, the clone carrying this TCR beta chain turned up a few times. Its matching antigen is unknown. One entry per CDR3 protein, called by TCRdb with MiXCR from the 5' RACE reads. The table has around 1.7 million distinct CDR3 sequences, 32% seen once. The CDR3 loop spans 14 amino acids. Trimming shortened V by 9 bases and J by 0 bases, and 12 bases separated the two germline ends. Germline lookup yields CDR1 LNHDA and CDR2 SQIVND (reference sequence). The sample is drawn from a study of identical twins. All donors were healthy Caucasians. Study-wide results and limits: Possibly, invariant MAIT and iNKT cells partly confounded zero-insertion analyses. Less excess twin sharing appeared in beta out-of-frame sequences. The study drew conclusions from cross-sectional statistical analysis, not from following the same donors.

The V call is TRBV19, the J call TRBJ1-5; tentative D call: TRBD1 (6 bases). This receptor was taken from a newborn girl in good health. The specimen sequenced was cord blood. CDR3 DNA sequence: TGTGCCAGCAGTGACAGGCTTAGCAATCAGCCCCAGCATTTT. This sequence encodes CASSDRLSNQPQHF.